This T cell receptor (beta chain) was identified in a study of blood T cells in healthy people across ages. Study summary: The template switching approach captured approximately one barcoded beta molecule for every two T cells. Notes on the study in general: Changes in expanded clonotypes were possibly confounded, as the CMV status of donors was unknown. TCR beta diversity per million T cells fell roughly linearly with age.

Then a second PCR, running roughly 7 to 11 cycles, was carried out with a sample-barcoded 5' primer and a J-beta primer mix. One entry per CDR3 protein results from TCRdb running MiXCR on the 5' RACE reads. This sample yields 550,000 to 700,000 distinct CDR3 sequences, of which roughly a quarter are seen a single time; around a sixth belongs to the top ten. PBMCs numbering at least 6.5 million were isolated per sample. The table lists this clonotype with a few counts. Its target is not known. The V and J ends lost 2 bases and 2 bases respectively, with 9 bases between them. The CDR3 totals 15 residues. CDR1 and CDR2 from the germline V gene are SGHTA and FQGTGA.

V and J are TRBV7-3 and TRBJ2-2; perhaps TRBD2 as D (6 bases). Sequencing input: blood. The origin of this receptor is a woman in her sixties or seventies in good health. As DNA, the CDR3 is TGTGCCAGCAGCTTAGGGGGGTTCAACACCGGGGAGCTGTTTTTT. This encodes CASSLGGFNTGELFF.